The 26 T cell receptor beta chains in this list originate from one sample, sequenced in a study of blood T cells in healthy people across ages. Next came a second PCR, run for roughly 7 to 12 cycles, which used a sample-barcoded 5' primer along with a J-beta primer mix. TCRdb passed the 5' RACE reads through MiXCR, listing each CDR3 protein once. The sample consists of 850,000 to 1,000,000 distinct CDR3 sequences, 51% of them appearing once. Sequencing input: blood. The receptors here all came from a woman aged 55-75 years in good health.

This clonotype was recorded many times. The J gene is TRBJ1-2, the V gene TRBV7-3; D is possibly TRBD1 (6 bases). Germline V lookup: CDR1 SGHTA, CDR2 FQGTGA. Trimming pared 4 bases from V and 6 bases from J, leaving 15 bases between. The CDR3 loop spans 14 amino acids. CDR3: CASSSQPDSHGYTF. CDR3 sequence (DNA): TGTGCCAGCAGCTCCCAGCCGGACAGCCATGGCTACACCTTC.

The gene calls are TRBV3-1 and TRBJ2-7; no clear D. This CDR3 has 12 amino acids. Germline-derived CDR1 and CDR2 are LGHDT and YNNKEL (reference sequence). V lost 3 bases to trimming and J lost 6 bases, with 9 bases between them. The DNA of the CDR3 is TGTGCCAGCAGCCAGGTGAAGTCCGAGCAGTACTTC. Encoded protein: CASSQVKSEQYF.

The chain joins TRBV3-1 to TRBJ2-1, with D possibly matching TRBD1 (5 bases). Germline-derived CDR1 and CDR2 are LGHDT and YNNKEL (reference sequence). CDR3 size: 14 residues. Trimming left V 2 bases short and J 3 bases short, with 8 bases between. Written as DNA, the CDR3 is TGTGCCAGCAGCCAACGCGACAGCTACAATGAGCAGTTCTTC. It translates to CASSQRDSYNEQFF.

The chain joins TRBV12-3 or TRBV12-4 to TRBJ1-2; the D gene is possibly TRBD1 (6 bases). With 6 bases removed from V and 2 bases from J, the gap between germline ends came to 13 bases. This CDR3 contains 14 residues. The chain's CDR3 is CASSQTGPNYGYTF. The CDR3 nucleotides are TGTGCCAGCAGCCAGACAGGCCCCAACTATGGCTACACCTTC.

The chain has TRBV7-9 and TRBJ2-1, with 8 bases that match TRBD1. Matching the DNA end better, TRBJ2-7 makes the J call doubtful. Germline V gene data show CDR1 as SEHNR and CDR2 as FQNEAQ (reference sequence). This CDR3 has 15 residues. DNA for the CDR3: TGTGCCAGCAGCTTACTACAGGGGGATCTCGACGAGCAGTACTTC. Encoded protein: CASSLLQGDLDEQYF.

V and J are TRBV29-1 and TRBJ1-1; 10 nucleotides line up with TRBD1. With V trimmed by 6 bases and J by 4 bases, 5 bases remained unmatched. This CDR3 region has 13 residues. CDR1 is SQVTM and CDR2 is ANQGSEA in the germline V gene. CDR3 nucleotides: TGCAGCGTCGCGGGACAGGGGATCACTGAAGCTTTCTTT. It specifies CSVAGQGITEAFF.

The chain has TRBV20-1 and TRBJ1-1; D is unclear. V was cut by 4 bases and J by 2 bases, with 11 bases left in between. Germline V gives CDR1 DFQATT, CDR2 SNEGSKA (reference sequence). The CDR3 is 13 residues long. CDR3 DNA sequence: TGCAGTGCTAAAGATACGCCCAACACTGAAGCTTTCTTT. Translation: CSAKDTPNTEAFF.

This clonotype has just a few counts. V is TRBV14 and J is TRBJ2-1, with 9 bases fitting TRBD2. Germline V gene sequence: CDR1 SGHDN, CDR2 FVKESK. This CDR3 is 13 amino acids long. V gave up 3 bases and J gave up 9 bases; unmatched junction bases: 3. CDR3 in amino acids: CASSHVAGAEQFF. The CDR3 DNA follows: TGTGCCAGCAGCCACGTAGCGGGAGCTGAGCAGTTCTTC.

The V and J genes are TRBV3-1 and TRBJ2-2; perhaps TRBD2 as D (6 bases). V was trimmed by 3 bases and J by 4 bases, leaving 9 bases between them. The V gene's germline CDR1 is LGHDT and CDR2 YNNKEL (reference sequence). This CDR3 region has 14 residues. The chain's CDR3 is CASSQGGGTGELFF. In DNA, the CDR3 is TGTGCCAGCAGCCAGGGAGGTGGCACCGGGGAGCTGTTTTTT.

The chain has TRBV20-1 and TRBJ2-2; possibly TRBD2 for D (6 bases). Germline-derived CDR1 and CDR2 are DFQATT and SNEGSKA (reference sequence). The CDR3 sequence is 15 residues long. Trimming left V 6 bases short and J 5 bases short, with 19 bases between. The CDR3 DNA is TGCAGTGCCCCGAAGGCCTCTGCGGGGACCGGGGAGCTGTTTTTT. This codes for CSAPKASAGTGELFF.

This chain uses TRBV6-1 with TRBJ2-3; D possibly uses TRBD1 or TRBD2 (5 bases each). The CDR3 consists of 16 residues. In germline, CDR1 is MNHNS, CDR2 SASEGT. Trimming cost V 3 bases and J 7 bases, with 20 bases left between them. In DNA, the CDR3 is TGTGCCAGCAGTGAGCAACCCCGGGACCCGGGACATACGCAGTATTTT. Its translation is CASSEQPRDPGHTQYF.

This rearrangement joins TRBV9 to TRBJ2-3; D is unclear. The CDR3 covers 15 residues. Trimming removed 0 bases from V and 4 bases from J, with 12 bases in between. CDR1 is SGDLS, CDR2 YYNGEE, per germline. In DNA form, the CDR3 reads TGTGCCAGCAGCGTAGGTGACTCAGAAGCAGATACGCAGTATTTT. It encodes CASSVGDSEADTQYF.

This clonotype was picked up a small number of times. The chain carries TRBV12-3 or TRBV12-4 and TRBJ1-2; D unclear. V was trimmed by 7 bases and J by 5 bases, leaving 26 bases between them. This CDR3 region has 17 residues. The CDR3 loop reads CASNSGIGRVYEYGYTF. As DNA, the CDR3 is TGTGCCAGCAACTCCGGGATCGGGAGGGTCTACGAGTATGGCTACACCTTC.

A word on this clonotype: At one end the junction does not follow the germline gene, possibly because of a read error. The chain carries TRBV12-3 or TRBV12-4 and TRBJ2-4, with D maybe TRBD1 (6 bases). This CDR3 spans 13 amino acids. The CDR3 sequence: CANSYETGDIQYF. Here the CDR3 DNA reads TGTGCCAACAGTTACGAGACAGGCGACATTCAGTACTTC.

J is TRBJ1-1 and V is TRBV28, with 7 nucleotides matching TRBD1. The CDR3 contains 12 residues. CDR1 is MDHEN, CDR2 SYDVKM, per germline. V was pared by 6 bases and J by 7 bases, with 5 bases of the junction left unmatched. The CDR3 region has the DNA TGTGCCAGCAGGGAACAGGGGCTTGAAGCTTTCTTT. As protein: CASREQGLEAFF.

This clonotype was seen a handful of times. The rearrangement uses TRBV20-1 and TRBJ2-7; D is perhaps TRBD1 or TRBD2 (5 bases each). This CDR3 contains 13 residues. The V end was cut by 5 bases, the J end by 1 base, with 12 bases between. The germline gives CDR1 DFQATT, CDR2 SNEGSKA (reference sequence). CDR3 loop: CSAPEGNSYEQYF. The CDR3 DNA follows: TGCAGTGCTCCTGAGGGGAATTCCTACGAGCAGTACTTC.

This rearrangement joins TRBV6-5 to TRBJ2-4; D remains ambiguous. The DNA end is a closer match to TRBJ2-5, so the J assignment may be wrong. CDR1 is MNHEY and CDR2 is SVGAGI in the germline V gene. CDR3 length equals 13 residues. CDR3 protein: CASAPGLAKTQYF. CDR3 bases: TGTGCCAGCGCCCCCGGTTTAGCCAAGACCCAGTACTTC.

The gene calls are TRBV12-3 or TRBV12-4 and TRBJ2-3; no reliable D call. The V end was cut by 6 bases, the J end by 3 bases, with 16 bases between. The CDR3 consists of 15 residues. The CDR3 DNA reads as TGTGCCAGCAGAAAAGGACGAGCGTCAACAGATACGCAGTATTTT. Translated: CASRKGRASTDTQYF.

The J gene is TRBJ2-3, the V gene TRBV28; 10 bases match TRBD2. Germline CDR1 reads MDHEN; CDR2 reads SYDVKM. V gave up 9 bases and J gave up 1 base; unmatched junction bases: 4. This CDR3 comprises 14 residues. CDR3 sequence (DNA): TGTGCCAGTCACGGGACTAGCGGCACAGATACGCAGTATTTT. Translated, it gives CASHGTSGTDTQYF.

This clonotype showed up just a few times. DNA of the CDR3: TGTGCCAGCAGTTTGACCAGAAATGTCTACGAGCAGTACTTC. It yields the protein CASSLTRNVYEQYF. V usage is TRBV27 and J usage is TRBJ2-7; D is unresolved. Germline CDR1 and CDR2: MNHEY and SMNVEV (reference sequence). The CDR3 is 14 amino acids. Trimming removed 3 bases at V and 3 bases at J, with 12 bases between.

This chain connects TRBV6-4 to TRBJ2-3; D ambiguous. The CDR3 is made up of 15 amino acids. The germline CDR1 and CDR2 sequences are MRHNA and SNTAGT. V was trimmed by 0 bases and J by 0 bases, leaving 7 bases between them. The CDR3 nucleotides read TGTGCCAGCAGTGACTCGGCGGCTAGCACAGATACGCAGTATTTT. Translating it yields CASSDSAASTDTQYF.

This clonotype appeared a few times. The chain uses TRBV7-9 and TRBJ2-7; 10 positions agree with TRBD2. The CDR3 loop spans 16 amino acids. CDR1 SEHNR and CDR2 FQNEAQ come from the germline V gene (reference sequence). J gave up 4 bases and V 5 bases, and 11 bases lay outside the gene matches. In DNA form, the CDR3 reads TGTGCCAGCAGCCCGCCCCTAGCGGGAGTGGGATACGAGCAGTACTTC. Its translation is CASSPPLAGVGYEQYF.

The V gene is TRBV18, the J gene TRBJ1-1; D uncertain. Trimming took 3 bases from V and 1 from J, leaving 6 bases between them. CDR1 and CDR2 from the germline V gene are KGHSH and LQKENI. The CDR3 runs 13 residues. The CDR3 sequence: CASSPNGNTEAFF. The CDR3 DNA reads TGTGCCAGCTCACCCAACGGGAACACTGAAGCTTTCTTT.

V gene TRBV29-1 combines with J gene TRBJ2-4; D might be TRBD1 or TRBD2, each matching 5 bases. Matching the DNA end better, TRBJ2-7 makes the J call doubtful. The CDR3 length is 12 residues. Germline V gene lookup returns CDR1 SQVTM and CDR2 ANQGSEA. The CDR3, as DNA: TGCAGCGTTCGGGACGGGCATTACGAGCAGTACTTC. Translating gives CSVRDGHYEQYF.

This clonotype was counted between two and nine times. The chain links TRBV13 to TRBJ2-3; D unresolved. Trimming took off 4 bases at V and 2 bases at J, with 7 bases between the two ends. The germline gives CDR1 PRHDT, CDR2 FYEKMQ (reference sequence). The CDR3 consists of 13 residues. In nucleotides, the CDR3 is TGTGCCAGCAGCTATACTGCCACAGATACGCAGTATTTT. Translated: CASSYTATDTQYF.

This clonotype was seen only a few times. The V call is TRBV7-2, the J call TRBJ2-6, with TRBD2 matching 8 bases. V lost 5 bases, J lost 4 bases, and 4 bases stayed unmatched. CDR3 size: 15 residues. Germline V gene lookup returns CDR1 SGHTA and CDR2 FQGNSA. The CDR3 loop is CASSRGGIGANVLTF. The CDR3 bases are TGTGCCAGCAGCCGCGGGGGGATCGGGGCCAACGTCCTGACTTTC. The complete variable domain, with remaining parts taken from reference TRBV7-2 and TRBJ2-6, reads GAGVSQSPSNKVTEKGKDVELRCDPISGHTALYWYRQSLGQGLEFLIYFQGNSAPDKSGLPSDRFSAERTGGSVSTLTIQRTQQEDSAVYLCASSRGGIGANVLTFGAGSRLTVL.